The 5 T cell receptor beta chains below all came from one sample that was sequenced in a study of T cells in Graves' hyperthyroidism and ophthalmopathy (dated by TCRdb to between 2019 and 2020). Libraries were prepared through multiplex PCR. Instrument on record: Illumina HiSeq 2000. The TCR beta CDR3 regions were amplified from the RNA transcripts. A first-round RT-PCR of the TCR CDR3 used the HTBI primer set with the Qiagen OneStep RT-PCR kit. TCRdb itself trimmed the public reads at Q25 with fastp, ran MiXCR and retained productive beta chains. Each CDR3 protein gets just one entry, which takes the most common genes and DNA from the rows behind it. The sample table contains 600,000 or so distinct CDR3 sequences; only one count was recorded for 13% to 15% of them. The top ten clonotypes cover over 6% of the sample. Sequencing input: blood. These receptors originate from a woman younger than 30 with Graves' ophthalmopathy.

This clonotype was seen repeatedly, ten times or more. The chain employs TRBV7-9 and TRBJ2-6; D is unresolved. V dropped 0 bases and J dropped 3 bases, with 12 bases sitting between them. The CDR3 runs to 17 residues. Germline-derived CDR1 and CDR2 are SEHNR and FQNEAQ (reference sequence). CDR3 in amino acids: CASSLAPQRGGANVLTF. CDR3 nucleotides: TGTGCCAGCAGCTTAGCGCCGCAGCGAGGTGGGGCCAACGTCCTGACTTTC.

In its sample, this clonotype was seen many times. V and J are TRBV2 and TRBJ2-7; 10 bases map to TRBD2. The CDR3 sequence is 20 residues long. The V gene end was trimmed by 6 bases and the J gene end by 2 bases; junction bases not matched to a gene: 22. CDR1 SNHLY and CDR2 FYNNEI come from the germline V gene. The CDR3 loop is CASSTAGGSVAGGRTYEQYF. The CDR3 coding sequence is TGTGCCAGCAGCACGGCGGGGGGGTCGGTAGCGGGAGGAAGAACCTACGAGCAGTACTTC.

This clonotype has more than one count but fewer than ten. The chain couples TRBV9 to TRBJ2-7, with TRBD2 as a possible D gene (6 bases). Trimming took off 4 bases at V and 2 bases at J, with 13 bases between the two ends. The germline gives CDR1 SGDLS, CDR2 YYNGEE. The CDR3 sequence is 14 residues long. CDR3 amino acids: CASSPRDSTYEQYF. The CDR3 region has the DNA TGTGCCAGCAGCCCCCGGGACTCTACCTACGAGCAGTACTTC.

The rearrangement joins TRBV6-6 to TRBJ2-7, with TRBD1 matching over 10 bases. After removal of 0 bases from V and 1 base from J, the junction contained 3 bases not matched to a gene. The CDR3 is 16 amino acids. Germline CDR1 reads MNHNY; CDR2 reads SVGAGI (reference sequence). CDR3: CASSYSGTGVSYEQYF. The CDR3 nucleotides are TGTGCCAGCAGTTACTCGGGGACAGGGGTATCCTACGAGCAGTACTTC.

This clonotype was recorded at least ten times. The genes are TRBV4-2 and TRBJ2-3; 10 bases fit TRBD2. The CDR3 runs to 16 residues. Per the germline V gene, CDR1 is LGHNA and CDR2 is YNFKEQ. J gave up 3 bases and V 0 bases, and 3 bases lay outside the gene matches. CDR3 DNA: TGTGCCAGCAGCCAAGAGTCTAGCGGGAGAACAGATACGCAGTATTTT. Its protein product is CASSQESSGRTDTQYF.